This T cell receptor (beta chain) was retrieved from a study of T cells in Graves' hyperthyroidism and ophthalmopathy. In this sample, this clonotype turned up many times. Ophthalmopathy cases scored 3 or more on the Clinical Activity Score and 4 or more on NOSPECS grade, with duration below 3 months. Patients showing uncontrolled infection, other autoimmune disease, pregnancy or lactation were ineligible. Diagnostic decisions used clinical symptoms, serum thyroxine and TRAb, thyroid ultrasound and orbital computed tomography. Over 8 ml fresh peripheral blood yielded the PBMCs. Amplification of TCR beta CDR3 regions used RNA as the template. In the first-round RT-PCR of the TCR CDR3, the HTBI primer set was used. Using its own MiXCR run on the multiplex PCR reads, TCRdb lists one record per CDR3 protein. The table has about 600,000 distinct CDR3 sequences, 15% to 20% seen once. The CDR3 totals 14 residues. V gave up 0 bases and J gave up 3 bases; unmatched junction bases: 2. CDR1 and CDR2 from the germline V gene are SGHDT and YYEEEE.

The sample taken for sequencing was blood. This chain uses TRBV5-6 with TRBJ1-1; 7 bases are shared with TRBD1. The sequence was collected from a woman in her thirties or forties with Graves' ophthalmopathy. The CDR3 spells CASSLARGDTEAFF. Written as DNA, the CDR3 is TGTGCCAGCAGCTTGGCCAGGGGGGACACTGAAGCTTTCTTT.